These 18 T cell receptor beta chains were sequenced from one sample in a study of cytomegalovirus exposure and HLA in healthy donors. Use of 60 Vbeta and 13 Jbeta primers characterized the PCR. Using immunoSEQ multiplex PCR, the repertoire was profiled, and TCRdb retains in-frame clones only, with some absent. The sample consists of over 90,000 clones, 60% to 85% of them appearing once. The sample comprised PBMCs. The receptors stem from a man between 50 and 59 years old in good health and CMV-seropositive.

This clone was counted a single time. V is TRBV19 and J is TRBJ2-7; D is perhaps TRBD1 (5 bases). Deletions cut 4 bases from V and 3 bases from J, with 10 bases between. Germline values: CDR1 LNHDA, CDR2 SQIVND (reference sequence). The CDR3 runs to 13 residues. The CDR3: CASSRAGNYEQYF. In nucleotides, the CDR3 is TGTGCCAGTAGTAGGGCAGGGAACTACGAGCAGTACTTC. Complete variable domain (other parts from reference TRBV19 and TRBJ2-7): DGGITQSPKYLFRKEGQNVTLSCEQNLNHDAMYWYRQDPGQGLRLIYYSQIVNDFQKGDIAEGYSVSREKKESFPLTVTSAQKNPTAFYLCASSRAGNYEQYFGPGTRLTVT.

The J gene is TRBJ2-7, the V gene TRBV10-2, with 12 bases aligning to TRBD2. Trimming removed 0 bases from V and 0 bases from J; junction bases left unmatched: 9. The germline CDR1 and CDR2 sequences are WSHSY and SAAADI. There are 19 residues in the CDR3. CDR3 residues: CASSESIGLAGGSSYEQYF. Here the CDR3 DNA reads TGCGCCAGCAGTGAGTCGATTGGTCTAGCGGGGGGGAGCTCCTACGAGCAGTACTTC.

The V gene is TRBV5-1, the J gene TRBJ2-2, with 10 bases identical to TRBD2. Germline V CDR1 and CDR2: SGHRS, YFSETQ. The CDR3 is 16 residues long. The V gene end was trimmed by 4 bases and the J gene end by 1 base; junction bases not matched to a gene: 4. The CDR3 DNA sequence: TGCGCCAGCAGCCTAAAGCGGGAGGGGAACACCGGGGAGCTGTTTTTT. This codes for CASSLKREGNTGELFF.

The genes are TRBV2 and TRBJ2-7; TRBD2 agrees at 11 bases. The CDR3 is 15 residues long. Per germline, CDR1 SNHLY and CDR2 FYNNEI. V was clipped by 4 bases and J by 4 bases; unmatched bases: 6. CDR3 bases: TGTGCCAGCAGTGGGACTAGCGGGTCCTCGTACGAGCAGTACTTC. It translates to CASSGTSGSSYEQYF. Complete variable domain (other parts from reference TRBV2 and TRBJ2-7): EPEVTQTPSHQVTQMGQEVILRCVPISNHLYFYWYRQILGQKVEFLVSFYNNEISEKSEIFDDQFSVERPDGSNFTLKIRSTKLEDSAMYFCASSGTSGSSYEQYFGPGTRLTVT.

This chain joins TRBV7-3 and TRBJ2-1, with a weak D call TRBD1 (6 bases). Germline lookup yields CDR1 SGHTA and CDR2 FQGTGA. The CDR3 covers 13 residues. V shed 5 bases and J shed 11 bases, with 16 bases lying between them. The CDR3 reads CASSAYRDNQQFF. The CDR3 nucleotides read TGTGCCAGCAGCGCGTACCGGGACAACCAGCAGTTCTTC.

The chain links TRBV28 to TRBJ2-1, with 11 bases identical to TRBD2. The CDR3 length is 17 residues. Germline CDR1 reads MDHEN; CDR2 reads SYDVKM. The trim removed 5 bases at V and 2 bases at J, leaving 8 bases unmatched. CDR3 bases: TGTGCCAGCAGTCTCTCCTTAGCGGGAGGGCCCTACAATGAGCAGTTCTTC. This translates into CASSLSLAGGPYNEQFF.

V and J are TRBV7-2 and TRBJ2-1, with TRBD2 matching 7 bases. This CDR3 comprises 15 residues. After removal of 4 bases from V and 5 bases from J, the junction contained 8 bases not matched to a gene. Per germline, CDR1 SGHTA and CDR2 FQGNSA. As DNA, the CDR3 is TGTGCCAGCAGCTGGGGGGGGACGCGAAACAATGAGCAGTTCTTC. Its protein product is CASSWGGTRNNEQFF.

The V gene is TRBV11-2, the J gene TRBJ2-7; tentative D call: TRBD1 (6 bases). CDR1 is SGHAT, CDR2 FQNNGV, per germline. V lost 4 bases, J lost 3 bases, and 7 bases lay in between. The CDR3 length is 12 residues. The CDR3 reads CASSSRGYEQYF. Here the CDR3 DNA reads TGTGCCAGCAGCTCCAGGGGCTACGAGCAGTACTTC.

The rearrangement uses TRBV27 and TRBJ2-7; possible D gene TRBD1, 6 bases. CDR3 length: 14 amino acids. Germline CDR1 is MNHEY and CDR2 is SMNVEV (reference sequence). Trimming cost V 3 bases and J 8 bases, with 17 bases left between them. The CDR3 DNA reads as TGTGCCAGCAGTTTGCTATACCCGGACAGCCAGCAGTACTTC. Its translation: CASSLLYPDSQQYF.

In nucleotides, the CDR3 is TGTGCCAGCAGCAGACTAGCCGTCCGGGAGACCCAGTACTTC. This sequence encodes CASSRLAVRETQYF. V gene TRBV2 combines with J gene TRBJ2-5; 7 bases line up with TRBD2. The germline V gene encodes CDR1 SNHLY and CDR2 FYNNEI. With 6 bases clipped from V and 5 bases from J, the junction kept 9 bases outside the gene matches. The CDR3 length is 14 residues.

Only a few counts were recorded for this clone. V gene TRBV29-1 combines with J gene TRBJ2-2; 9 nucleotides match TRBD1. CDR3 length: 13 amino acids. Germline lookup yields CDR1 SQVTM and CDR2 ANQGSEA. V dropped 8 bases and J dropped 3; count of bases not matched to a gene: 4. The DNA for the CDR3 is TGCAGCTCGCGGACAGGGGACACCGGGGAGCTGTTTTTT. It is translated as CSSRTGDTGELFF.

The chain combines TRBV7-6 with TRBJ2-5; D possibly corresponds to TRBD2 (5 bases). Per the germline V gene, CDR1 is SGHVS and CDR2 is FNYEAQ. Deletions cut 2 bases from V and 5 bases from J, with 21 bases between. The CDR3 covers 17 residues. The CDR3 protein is CASSLMLGRGSSETQYF. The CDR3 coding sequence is TGTGCCAGCAGCTTAATGCTGGGGAGAGGTAGTTCGGAGACCCAGTACTTC.

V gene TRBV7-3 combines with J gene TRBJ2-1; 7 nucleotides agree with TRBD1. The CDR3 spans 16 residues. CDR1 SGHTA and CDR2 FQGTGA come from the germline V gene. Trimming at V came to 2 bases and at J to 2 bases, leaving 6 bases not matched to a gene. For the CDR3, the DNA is TGTGCCAGCAGCTTAGTAAGGGACAGCCCCTACAATGAGCAGTTCTTC. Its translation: CASSLVRDSPYNEQFF.

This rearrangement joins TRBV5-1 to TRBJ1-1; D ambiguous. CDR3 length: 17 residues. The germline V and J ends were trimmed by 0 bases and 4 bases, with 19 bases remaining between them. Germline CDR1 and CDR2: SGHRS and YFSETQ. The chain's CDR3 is CASSLDGRRALGTEAFF. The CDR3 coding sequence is TGCGCCAGCAGCTTGGACGGGAGGAGGGCCCTCGGCACTGAAGCTTTCTTT.

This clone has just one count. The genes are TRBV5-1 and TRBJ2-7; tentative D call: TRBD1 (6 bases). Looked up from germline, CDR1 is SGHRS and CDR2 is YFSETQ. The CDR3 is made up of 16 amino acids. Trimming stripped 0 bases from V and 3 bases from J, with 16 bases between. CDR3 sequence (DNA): TGCGCCAGCAGCTTGGCGTCTGGGGGCTATAACTACGAGCAGTACTTC. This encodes CASSLASGGYNYEQYF.

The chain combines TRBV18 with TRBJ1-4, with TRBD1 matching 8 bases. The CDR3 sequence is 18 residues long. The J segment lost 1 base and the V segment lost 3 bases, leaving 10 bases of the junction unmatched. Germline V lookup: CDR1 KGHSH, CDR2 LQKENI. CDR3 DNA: TGTGCCAGCTCACCTAGGAACCAGGGGGCTGTAACTAATGAAAAACTGTTTTTT. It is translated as CASSPRNQGAVTNEKLFF. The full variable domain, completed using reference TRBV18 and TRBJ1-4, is NAGVMQNPRHLVRRRGQEARLRCSPMKGHSHVYWYRQLPEEGLKFMVYLQKENIIDESGMPKERFSAEFPKEGPSILRIQQVVRGDSAAYFCASSPRNQGAVTNEKLFFGSGTQLSVL.

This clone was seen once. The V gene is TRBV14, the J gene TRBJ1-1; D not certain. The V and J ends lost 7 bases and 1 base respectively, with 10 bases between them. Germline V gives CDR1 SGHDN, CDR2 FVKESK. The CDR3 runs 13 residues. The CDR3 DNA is TGTGCCAGCAACAGAGGGTGGAACACTGAAGCTTTCTTT. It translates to CASNRGWNTEAFF.

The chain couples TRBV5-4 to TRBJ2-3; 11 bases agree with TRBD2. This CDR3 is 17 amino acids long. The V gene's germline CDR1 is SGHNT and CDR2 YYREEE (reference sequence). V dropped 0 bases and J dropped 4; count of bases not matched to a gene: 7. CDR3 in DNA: TGTGCCAGCAGCTTGGGATCTCTAGCGGGAGGTCCAGATACGCAGTATTTT. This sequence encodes CASSLGSLAGGPDTQYF.